These 30 T cell receptor beta chains originate from one sample sequenced in a study of CD8 T cells in ankylosing spondylitis. TCRdb re-called the 5' RACE reads with MiXCR, one entry per CDR3 protein. The sample records under 200,000 distinct CDR3 sequences, 11% being singletons. The sample taken for sequencing was blood, either unsorted or a sorted T cell fraction (not recorded which). The receptors derive from a male donor with ankylosing spondylitis or in good health (not recorded which).

This clonotype has a handful of counts. The CDR3 bases are TGTGCCAGTAGTGGCTCAGGGGGCGCGGGTCAGCCCCAGCATTTT. It specifies CASSGSGGAGQPQHF. The chain couples TRBV19 to TRBJ1-5; 8 bases match TRBD1. Germline trimming cut 5 bases from V and 6 bases from J; bases unmatched to any gene: 9. Germline CDR1 LNHDA, CDR2 SQIVND (reference sequence). The CDR3 is made up of 15 amino acids. Supplemented by reference TRBV19 and TRBJ1-5, the full variable domain reads DGGITQSPKYLFRKEGQNVTLSCEQNLNHDAMYWYRQDPGQGLRLIYYSQIVNDFQKGDIAEGYSVSREKKESFPLTVTSAQKNPTAFYLCASSGSGGAGQPQHFGDGTRLSIL.

This clonotype was seen many times. The chain links TRBV19 to TRBJ1-2; D unclear. The CDR3 is made up of 12 amino acids. Germline CDR1 LNHDA, CDR2 SQIVND (reference sequence). V was clipped by 0 bases and J by 12 bases, with 11 bases between them. The CDR3 sequence is CASSIDDLGHTF. In DNA, the CDR3 is TGTGCCAGTAGTATAGATGACCTCGGTCACACCTTC.

This clonotype was observed a few times. The chain joins TRBV15 to TRBJ1-6; D is perhaps TRBD1 (6 bases). CDR1 is LNHNV and CDR2 is YYDKDF in the germline V gene (reference sequence). The ends were cut back, 0 bases at V and 7 bases at J, with 10 bases in the middle. The CDR3 runs 15 residues. CDR3 bases: TGTGCCACCAGCAGAGAACAGGGTGGAAATTCACCCCTCCACTTT. This codes for CATSREQGGNSPLHF. The full variable domain, its missing parts supplied by reference TRBV15 and TRBJ1-6, is DAMVIQNPRYQVTQFGKPVTLSCSQTLNHNVMYWYQQKSSQAPKLLFHYYDKDFNNEADTPDNFQSRRPNTSFCFLDIRSPGLGDTAMYLCATSREQGGNSPLHFGNGTRLTVT.

This clonotype was seen ten or more times. The chain links TRBV12-3 or TRBV12-4 to TRBJ2-2; TRBD2 agrees at 9 bases. The V segment lost 8 bases and the J segment 8 bases; nucleotides outside the gene matches: 3. This CDR3 is built from 12 residues. The chain's CDR3 is CASLAGTGELFF. As DNA, the CDR3 is TGTGCCAGCCTAGCGGGGACGGGGGAGCTGTTTTTT.

This clonotype occurred many times. The chain joins TRBV4-1 to TRBJ2-7; the match to TRBD2 covers 14 bases. This CDR3 has 17 amino acids. In germline, CDR1 is MGHRA, CDR2 YSYEKL. V gave up 4 bases and J gave up 3 bases; unmatched junction bases: 8. The CDR3 region has the DNA TGCGCCAGCAGCCCTTTAAGTGGACTAGCGGGAGGCTACGAGCAGTACTTC. The encoded protein is CASSPLSGLAGGYEQYF.

A remark on this clonotype: A clone one base away is much larger, so this may be a read error. The V and J genes are TRBV12-3 or TRBV12-4 and TRBJ1-5; D uncertain. This CDR3 contains 15 residues. The CDR3 sequence: CTSSLEGYSNQPQHF. In DNA, the CDR3 is TGTACCAGCAGTTTAGAGGGCTATAGCAATCAGCCCCAGCATTTT.

This clonotype was found many times. The CDR3 bases are TGTGCCAGCAGTGACATGAGCTATGGCTACACCTTC. Its protein product is CASSDMSYGYTF. The chain employs TRBV25-1 and TRBJ1-2; D ambiguous. This CDR3 is 12 amino acids long. V was pared by 3 bases and J by 4 bases, with 6 bases between. From germline, CDR1 is MGHDK and CDR2 SYGVNS.

This sequence joins TRBV11-1 and TRBJ2-5; D is ambiguous. The CDR3 spans 15 residues. Between the trimmed V and J ends, which lost 2 bases and 2 bases, there was a span of 12 bases. Looked up from germline, CDR1 is SGHAT and CDR2 is FQDESV (reference sequence). The CDR3 sequence: CASSLRNSLQETQYF. The CDR3 DNA sequence: TGTGCCAGCAGCTTAAGAAACAGCCTTCAAGAGACCCAGTACTTC.

A single count supports this clonotype. This sequence joins TRBV7-2 and TRBJ2-5; tentative D call: TRBD1 (5 bases). The germline V gene has CDR1 SGHTA and CDR2 FQGNSA. Trimming stripped 5 bases from V and 5 bases from J, with 9 bases between. The CDR3 has 12 residues. This chain's CDR3 is CASSASGETQYF. Here the CDR3 DNA reads TGTGCCAGCAGCGCATCAGGGGAGACCCAGTACTTC.

This chain uses TRBV20-1 with TRBJ2-1, with D perhaps TRBD2 (6 bases). This CDR3 is 18 amino acids long. Germline V lookup: CDR1 DFQATT, CDR2 SNEGSKA (reference sequence). V shed 0 bases and J shed 0 bases, with 18 bases lying between them. The CDR3 DNA follows: TGCAGTGCTAGAGATCCTAGCACTAGCTCCTGCTCCTACAATGAGCAGTTCTTC. Its protein is CSARDPSTSSCSYNEQFF.

CDR3 sequence (DNA): TGTGCCAGCAGCCCCCTAAATACGCAGTATTTT. This codes for CASSPLNTQYF. V usage is TRBV7-2 and J usage is TRBJ2-3, with unresolved D. The length of the CDR3 is 11 residues. The germline V gene has CDR1 SGHTA and CDR2 FQGNSA. With 5 bases removed from V and 7 bases from J, the gap between germline ends came to 7 bases.

This clonotype was counted at least ten times. This chain uses TRBV12-3 or TRBV12-4 with TRBJ2-3; 7 nucleotides match TRBD2. V shed 6 bases and J 5 bases; nucleotides not matched to a gene: 8. The CDR3 spans 14 residues. The CDR3 coding sequence is TGTGCCAGCAGCCGGGGGAGGGGTGAAGATACGCAGTATTTT. It encodes CASSRGRGEDTQYF.

This clonotype has a count of ten or more. The genes are TRBV3-1 and TRBJ2-1, with D unresolved. This CDR3 has 12 residues. Germline V gene lookup returns CDR1 LGHDT and CDR2 YNNKEL (reference sequence). V lost 0 bases to trimming and J lost 12 bases, with 9 bases between them. This CDR3 reads CASSQDRRLQFF. DNA for the CDR3: TGTGCCAGCAGCCAAGATAGGCGCCTGCAGTTCTTC.

The gene calls are TRBV19 and TRBJ2-3; the D gene could be TRBD1 or TRBD2 (7 bases each). Germline assignment: CDR1 LNHDA and CDR2 SQIVND (reference sequence). This CDR3 region has 14 residues. The V end lost 5 bases, the J end lost 5 bases, and 14 bases lay between the germline ends. DNA of the CDR3: TGTGCCAGTAGTTCCTCAGGGGGGGTAGATACGCAGTATTTT. Residues: CASSSSGGVDTQYF.

This clonotype came up a few times. V gene TRBV5-1 combines with J gene TRBJ2-1; 9 bases match TRBD1. CDR1 is SGHRS, CDR2 YFSETQ, per germline. This CDR3 has 14 residues. J was trimmed by 5 bases and V by 0 bases; bases with no gene match: 0. The CDR3 coding sequence is TGCGCCAGCAGCTTGGGGGACAGGGACAATGAGCAGTTCTTC. It translates to CASSLGDRDNEQFF.

This clonotype was seen ten or more times. The rearrangement uses TRBV10-3 and TRBJ2-1, with 9 nucleotides matching TRBD2. Germline trimming cut 0 bases from V and 5 bases from J; bases unmatched to any gene: 2. Germline V lookup: CDR1 ENHRY, CDR2 SYGVKD. This CDR3 is built from 15 residues. The DNA for the CDR3 is TGTGCCATCAGTGAGTCGGGGACTAGCAACAATGAGCAGTTCTTC. Translation gives CAISESGTSNNEQFF.

This clonotype was observed many times. The rearrangement uses TRBV27 and TRBJ2-1, with 10 bases that match TRBD2. This CDR3 has 15 amino acids. Germline V gene data show CDR1 as MNHEY and CDR2 as SMNVEV (reference sequence). Germline trimming cut 6 bases from V and 2 bases from J; bases unmatched to any gene: 4. The CDR3, as DNA: TGTGCCAGCAGGAAGCGGGGGGGTACCTACAATGAGCAGTTCTTC. Translated, it gives CASRKRGGTYNEQFF.

Ten or more counts support this clonotype. The V and J genes are TRBV20-1 and TRBJ2-1, with 11 bases identical to TRBD2. The CDR3 is 19 residues long. J was trimmed by 1 base and V by 6 bases; bases with no gene match: 17. Germline V gene lookup returns CDR1 DFQATT and CDR2 SNEGSKA (reference sequence). CDR3 nucleotides: TGCAGTGCGCCGTCCGGTCTAGCGGGGGGACCACGTTCCTACAATGAGCAGTTCTTC. Translation: CSAPSGLAGGPRSYNEQFF.

This chain connects TRBV18 to TRBJ2-3, with TRBD2 identical over 7 bases. CDR1 and CDR2 from the germline V gene are KGHSH and LQKENI. The CDR3 loop spans 15 amino acids. Germline trimming cut 4 bases from V and 6 bases from J; bases unmatched to any gene: 10. CDR3 nucleotides: TGTGCCAGCTCACAACCGGAAAGGGAGGGGGATACGCAGTATTTT. Its protein is CASSQPEREGDTQYF.

This clonotype has ten or more counts. The chain recombines TRBV7-8 with TRBJ2-3; D gene ambiguous. CDR3 size: 15 residues. The V and J ends lost 4 bases and 5 bases respectively, with 16 bases between them. The germline CDR1 and CDR2 sequences are SGHVS and FQNEAQ. CDR3 coding DNA: TGTGCCAGCAGCTCTAGTCTGGCCCTGGGAGATACGCAGTATTTT. Translated: CASSSSLALGDTQYF.

V gene TRBV30 combines with J gene TRBJ2-2; D is ambiguous. Germline assignment: CDR1 GTSNPN and CDR2 SVGIG (reference sequence). CDR3 length: 12 residues. V lost 0 bases, J lost 6 bases, and 5 bases lay in between. CDR3 nucleotides: TGTGCCTGGAGTGTAAGGGCCGGGGAGCTGTTTTTT. Protein: CAWSVRAGELFF.

The chain is built from TRBV11-2 and TRBJ2-1, with TRBD2 as a possible D gene (5 bases). The V end lost 1 base, the J end lost 9 bases, and 16 bases lay between the germline ends. The length of the CDR3 is 15 residues. Germline CDR1 SGHAT, CDR2 FQNNGV. CDR3 loop: CASSLGLLEVGEQFF. CDR3 DNA: TGTGCCAGCAGCTTAGGACTACTCGAGGTGGGTGAGCAGTTCTTC.

J is TRBJ2-2 and V is TRBV3-1; 7 nucleotides align to TRBD1. CDR1 and CDR2 from the germline V gene are LGHDT and YNNKEL (reference sequence). The CDR3 consists of 13 residues. V was pared by 6 bases and J by 6 bases, with 4 bases of the junction left unmatched. In DNA, the CDR3 is TGTGCCAGCAGTGGAACAGGGGCCGGGGAGCTGTTTTTT. Translating gives CASSGTGAGELFF.

This clonotype occurred a few times. The chain couples TRBV24-1 to TRBJ2-2; either TRBD1 or TRBD2 may supply D (5 bases each). The length of the CDR3 is 16 residues. In germline, CDR1 is KGHDR, CDR2 SFDVKD. V was cut by 3 bases and J by 4 bases, with 14 bases left in between. Written as DNA, the CDR3 is TGTGCCACCAGTGATAATACCGGGACGGGCACCGGGGAGCTGTTTTTT. Encoded protein: CATSDNTGTGTGELFF.

There are many counts of this clonotype. V gene TRBV20-1 combines with J gene TRBJ2-1; TRBD2 matches 7 bases. The CDR3 covers 15 residues. Unmatched junction bases numbered 4, after V lost 0 bases and J lost 2 bases. Germline V gives CDR1 DFQATT, CDR2 SNEGSKA (reference sequence). The CDR3 spells CSARDPLAAYNEQFF. The CDR3 nucleotides read TGCAGTGCTAGAGACCCCCTAGCGGCCTACAATGAGCAGTTCTTC.

This chain joins TRBV10-3 and TRBJ2-2; 10 bases line up with TRBD2. Germline V gene lookup returns CDR1 ENHRY and CDR2 SYGVKD. J lost 4 bases, V lost 7 bases, and 12 bases had no gene match. This CDR3 is 17 amino acids long. CDR3 residues: CAIKALAGRRATGELFF. CDR3 coding DNA: TGTGCCATCAAAGCACTAGCGGGGCGCCGGGCCACCGGGGAGCTGTTTTTT.

This clonotype has at least ten counts. This chain links TRBV12-3 or TRBV12-4 with TRBJ2-3; D is perhaps TRBD2 (5 bases). The CDR3 loop spans 17 amino acids. Trimming took 0 bases from V and 3 from J, leaving 16 bases between them. Here the CDR3 reads CASSLAVRRRGTDTQYF. CDR3 nucleotide sequence: TGTGCCAGCAGTTTAGCGGTCCGGCGCCGCGGGACAGATACGCAGTATTTT.

This clonotype was observed at least ten times. This chain joins TRBV5-1 and TRBJ2-2; no clear D. The germline CDR1 and CDR2 sequences are SGHRS and YFSETQ. The CDR3 totals 12 residues. V lost 7 bases and J lost 2, with 6 bases in between. The CDR3 here is CASGLNTGELFF. CDR3 coding DNA: TGCGCCAGCGGGCTCAACACCGGGGAGCTGTTTTTT.

This clonotype was seen ten or more times. This chain connects TRBV24-1 to TRBJ1-1; a weak D match, TRBD1 (5 bases). Per the germline V gene, CDR1 is KGHDR and CDR2 is SFDVKD. Trimming removed 8 bases at V and 1 base at J, with 19 bases between. This CDR3 is 16 amino acids long. CDR3: CATIGPTGRGNTEAFF. CDR3 DNA: TGTGCCACCATCGGACCCACAGGAAGAGGGAACACTGAAGCTTTCTTT.

The gene calls are TRBV29-1 and TRBJ2-7; TRBD1 is a possible D gene (5 bases). Trimming left V 3 bases short and J 1 base short, with 10 bases between. There are 13 residues in the CDR3. Germline CDR1 SQVTM, CDR2 ANQGSEA. The CDR3 bases are TGCAGCGTTGAGAGAGACAGTTCCTACGAGCAGTACTTC. Its protein product is CSVERDSSYEQYF.